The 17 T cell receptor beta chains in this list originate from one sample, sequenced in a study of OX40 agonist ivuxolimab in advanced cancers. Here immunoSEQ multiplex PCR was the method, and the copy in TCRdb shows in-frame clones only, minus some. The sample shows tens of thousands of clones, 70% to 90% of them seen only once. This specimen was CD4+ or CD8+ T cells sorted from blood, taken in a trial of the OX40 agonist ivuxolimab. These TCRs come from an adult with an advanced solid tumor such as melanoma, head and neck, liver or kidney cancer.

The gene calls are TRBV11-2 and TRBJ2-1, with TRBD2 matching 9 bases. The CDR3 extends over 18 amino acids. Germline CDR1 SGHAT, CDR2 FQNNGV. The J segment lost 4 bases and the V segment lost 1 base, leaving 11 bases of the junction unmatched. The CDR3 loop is CASSLGLAGTTGYNEQFF. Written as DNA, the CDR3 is TGTGCCAGCAGCTTAGGGCTAGCGGGAACCACGGGGTACAATGAGCAGTTCTTC. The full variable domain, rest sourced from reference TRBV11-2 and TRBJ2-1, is EAGVAQSPRYKIIEKRQSVAFWCNPISGHATLYWYQQILGQGPKLLIQFQNNGVVDDSQLPKDRFSAERLKGVDSTLKIQPAKLEDSAVYLCASSLGLAGTTGYNEQFFGPGTRLTVL.

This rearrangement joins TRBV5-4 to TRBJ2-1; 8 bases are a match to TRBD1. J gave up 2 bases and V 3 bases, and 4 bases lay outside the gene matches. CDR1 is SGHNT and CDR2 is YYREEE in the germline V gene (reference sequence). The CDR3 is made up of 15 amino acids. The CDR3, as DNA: TGTGCCAGCAGCTCGGACAGGGTCCCCTACAATGAGCAGTTCTTC. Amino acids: CASSSDRVPYNEQFF. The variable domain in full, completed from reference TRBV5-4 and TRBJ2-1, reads ETGVTQSPTHLIKTRGQQVTLRCSSQSGHNTVSWYQQALGQGPQFIFQYYREEENGRGNFPPRFSGLQFPNYSSELNVNALELDDSALYLCASSSDRVPYNEQFFGPGTRLTVL.

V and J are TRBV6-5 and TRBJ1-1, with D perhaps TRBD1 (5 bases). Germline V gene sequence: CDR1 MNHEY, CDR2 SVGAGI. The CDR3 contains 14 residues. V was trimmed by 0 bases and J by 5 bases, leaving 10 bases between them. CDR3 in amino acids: CASSYSSRGTEAFF. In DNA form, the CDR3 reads TGTGCCAGCAGTTACTCGTCGAGGGGTACTGAAGCTTTCTTT.

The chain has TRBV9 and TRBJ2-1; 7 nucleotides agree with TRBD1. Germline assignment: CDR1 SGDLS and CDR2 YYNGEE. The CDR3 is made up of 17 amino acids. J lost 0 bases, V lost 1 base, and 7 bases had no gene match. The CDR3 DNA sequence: TGTGCCAGCAGCGTATACGCGACAGGGATCTCCTACAATGAGCAGTTCTTC. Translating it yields CASSVYATGISYNEQFF.

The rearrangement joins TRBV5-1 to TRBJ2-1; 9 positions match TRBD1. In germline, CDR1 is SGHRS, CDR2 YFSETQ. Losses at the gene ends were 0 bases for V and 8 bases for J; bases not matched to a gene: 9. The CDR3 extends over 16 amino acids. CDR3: CASSLGTGALRYEQFF. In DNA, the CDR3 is TGCGCCAGCAGCTTGGGGACAGGGGCCCTAAGATATGAGCAGTTCTTC. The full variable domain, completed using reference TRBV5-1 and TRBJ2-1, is KAGVTQTPRYLIKTRGQQVTLSCSPISGHRSVSWYQQTPGQGLQFLFEYFSETQRNKGNFPGRFSGRQFSNSRSEMNVSTLELGDSALYLCASSLGTGALRYEQFFGPGTRLTVL.

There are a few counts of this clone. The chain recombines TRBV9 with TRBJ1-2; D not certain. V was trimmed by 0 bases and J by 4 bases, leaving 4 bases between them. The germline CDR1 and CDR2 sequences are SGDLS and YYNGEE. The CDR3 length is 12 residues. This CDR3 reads CASSVGGYGYTF. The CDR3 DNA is TGTGCCAGCAGCGTAGGTGGCTATGGCTACACCTTC.

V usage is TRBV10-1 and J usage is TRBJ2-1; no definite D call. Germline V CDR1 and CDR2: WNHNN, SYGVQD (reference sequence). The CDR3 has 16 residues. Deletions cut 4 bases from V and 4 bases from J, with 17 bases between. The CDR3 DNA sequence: TGCGCCAGCAGTGGCGGACCCTCGCCTTTATACAATGAGCAGTTCTTC. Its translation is CASSGGPSPLYNEQFF.

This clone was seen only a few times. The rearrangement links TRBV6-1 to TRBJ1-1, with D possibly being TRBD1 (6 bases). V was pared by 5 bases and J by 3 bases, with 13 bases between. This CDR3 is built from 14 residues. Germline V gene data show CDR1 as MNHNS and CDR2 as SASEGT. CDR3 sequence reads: CASSFHRTDTEAFF. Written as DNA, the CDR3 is TGTGCCAGCAGTTTTCACCGGACAGACACTGAAGCTTTCTTT.

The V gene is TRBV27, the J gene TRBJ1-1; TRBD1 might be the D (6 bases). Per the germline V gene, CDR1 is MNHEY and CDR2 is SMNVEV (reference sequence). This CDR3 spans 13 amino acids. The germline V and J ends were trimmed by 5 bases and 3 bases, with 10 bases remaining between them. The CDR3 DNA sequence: TGTGCCAGCAGTCCTACAGGGTACACTGAAGCTTTCTTT. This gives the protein CASSPTGYTEAFF.

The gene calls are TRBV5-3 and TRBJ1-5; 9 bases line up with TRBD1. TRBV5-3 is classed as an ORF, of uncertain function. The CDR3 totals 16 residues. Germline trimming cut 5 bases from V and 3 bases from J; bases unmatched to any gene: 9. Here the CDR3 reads CARSMTGGGDNQPQHF. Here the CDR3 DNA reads TGTGCCAGAAGTATGACAGGGGGAGGTGACAATCAGCCCCAGCATTTT.

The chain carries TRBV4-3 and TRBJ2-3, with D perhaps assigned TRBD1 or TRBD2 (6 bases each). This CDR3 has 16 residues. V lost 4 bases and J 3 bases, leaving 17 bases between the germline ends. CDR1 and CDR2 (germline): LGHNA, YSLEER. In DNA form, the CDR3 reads TGCGCCAGCAGCCCCCGGTGGGGGGCAGTTACAGATACGCAGTATTTT. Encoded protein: CASSPRWGAVTDTQYF.

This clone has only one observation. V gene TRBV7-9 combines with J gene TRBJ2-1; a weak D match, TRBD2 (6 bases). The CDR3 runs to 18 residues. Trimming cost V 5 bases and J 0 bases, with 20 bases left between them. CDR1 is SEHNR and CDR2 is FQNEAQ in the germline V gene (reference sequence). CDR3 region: CASSPIPAGKSSYNEQFF. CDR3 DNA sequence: TGTGCCAGCAGCCCAATCCCAGCGGGCAAAAGCTCCTACAATGAGCAGTTCTTC.

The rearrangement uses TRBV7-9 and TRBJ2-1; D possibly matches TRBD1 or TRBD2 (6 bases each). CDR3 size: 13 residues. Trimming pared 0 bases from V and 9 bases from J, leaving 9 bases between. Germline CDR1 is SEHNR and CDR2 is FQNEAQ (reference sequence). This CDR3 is CASSLARDIEQFF. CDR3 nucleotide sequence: TGTGCCAGCAGCTTAGCGCGGGACATTGAGCAGTTCTTC. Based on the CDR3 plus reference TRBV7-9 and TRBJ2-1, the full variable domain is DTGVSQNPRHKITKRGQNVTFRCDPISEHNRLYWYRQTLGQGPEFLTYFQNEAQLEKSRLLSDRFSAERPKGSFSTLEIQRTEQGDSAMYLCASSLARDIEQFFGPGTRLTVL.

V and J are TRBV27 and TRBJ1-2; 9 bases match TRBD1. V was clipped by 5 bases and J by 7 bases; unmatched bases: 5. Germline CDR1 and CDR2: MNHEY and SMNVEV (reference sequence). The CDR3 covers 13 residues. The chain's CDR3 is CASSGDRAGGYTF. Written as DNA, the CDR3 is TGTGCCAGCAGTGGGGACAGGGCGGGTGGCTACACCTTC.

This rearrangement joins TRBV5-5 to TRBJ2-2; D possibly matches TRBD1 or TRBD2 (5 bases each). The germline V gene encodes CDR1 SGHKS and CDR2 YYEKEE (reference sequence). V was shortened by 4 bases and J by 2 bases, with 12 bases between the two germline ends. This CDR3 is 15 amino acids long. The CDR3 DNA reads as TGTGCCAGCAGCAGGGACGGACTCAACACCGGGGAGCTGTTTTTT. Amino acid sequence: CASSRDGLNTGELFF.

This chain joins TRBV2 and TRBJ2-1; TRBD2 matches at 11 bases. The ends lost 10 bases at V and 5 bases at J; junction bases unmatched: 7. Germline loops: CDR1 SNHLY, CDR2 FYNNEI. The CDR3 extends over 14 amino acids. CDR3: CATKTSGIHNEQFF. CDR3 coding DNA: TGTGCCACCAAGACTAGCGGGATCCACAATGAGCAGTTCTTC.

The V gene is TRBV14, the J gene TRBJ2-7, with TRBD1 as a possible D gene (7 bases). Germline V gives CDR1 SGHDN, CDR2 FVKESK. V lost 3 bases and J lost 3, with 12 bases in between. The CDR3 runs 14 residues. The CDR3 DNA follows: TGTGCCAGCAGCCACGCGGGACAGAACTACGAGCAGTACTTC. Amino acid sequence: CASSHAGQNYEQYF. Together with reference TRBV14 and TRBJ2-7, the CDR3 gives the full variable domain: EAGVTQFPSHSVIEKGQTVTLRCDPISGHDNLYWYRRVMGKEIKFLLHFVKESKQDESGMPNNRFLAERTGGTYSTLKVQPAELEDSGVYFCASSHAGQNYEQYFGPGTRLTVT.